These T cell receptor beta chains were read from a single sample in a study of cytomegalovirus exposure and HLA in healthy donors. The protocol was immunoSEQ multiplex PCR, while the TCRdb copy is restricted to in-frame clones and leaves out a portion. The data show 150,000 to 200,000 clones, about two thirds seen once. The material sequenced was PBMCs. These receptors originate from a woman aged 18-35 years in good health and CMV-seropositive. The CDR3 runs from the conserved cysteine through the conserved F or W. Each record gives: D gene, J gene, V gene, clone size, CDR3 protein, CDR3 DNA. The D gene is left open where the match is weak. Not every row has a clone size; where given, it reads once, few, many or a size class.

TRBD1 | TRBJ1-2 | TRBV18 | - | CASSLNPDRAGYTF | TGTGCCAGCTCACTAAACCCCGACAGGGCAGGCTACACCTTC
- | TRBJ2-4 | TRBV5-3 | - | CARSFQRVFVSGIRRAKNIQYF | TGTGCCAGAAGCTTCCAAAGGGTATTTGTGTCGGGAATTAGGAGGGCCAAAAACATTCAGTACTTC
- | TRBJ2-7 | TRBV5-6 | - | CASSLVKATSYEQYF | TGTGCCAGCAGCTTGGTGAAGGCCACTAGCTACGAGCAGTACTTC
- | TRBJ2-1 | TRBV5-1 | - | CASSLVAGRYYNEQFF | TGCGCCAGCAGCTTGGTCGCAGGGCGATACTACAATGAGCAGTTCTTC
TRBD1 | TRBJ1-2 | TRBV18 | - | CASSPETGRGYTF | TGTGCCAGCTCACCGGAGACAGGGCGAGGCTACACCTTC
TRBD2 | TRBJ2-1 | TRBV7-3 | - | CASSLNSGGEQFF | TGTGCCAGCAGCTTAAATAGCGGGGGTGAGCAGTTCTTC
TRBD2 | TRBJ2-1 | TRBV5-1 | - | CASSLDGSGRAVNEQFF | TGCGCCAGCAGCTTGGATGGTAGCGGGAGGGCGGTTAATGAGCAGTTCTTC
- | TRBJ2-6 | TRBV29-1 | few | CSVGSGVGSGANVLTF | TGCAGCGTTGGATCGGGTGTAGGCTCTGGGGCCAACGTCCTGACTTTC
- | TRBJ2-7 | TRBV10-2 | - | CASSESPTYEQYF | TGCGCCAGCAGTGAGTCTCCAACCTACGAGCAGTACTTC
TRBD1 | TRBJ2-2 | TRBV5-1 | - | CASSLTGVTGELFF | TGCGCCAGCAGCTTAACAGGGGTTACCGGGGAGCTGTTTTTT
- | TRBJ2-7 | TRBV25-1 | few | CASTPVGLLYEQYF | TGTGCCAGCACCCCCGTTGGGCTTTTATACGAGCAGTACTTC
TRBD2 | TRBJ2-1 | TRBV25-1 | few | CASSAWGGSRYNEQFF | TGTGCCAGCAGTGCCTGGGGGGGTTCGAGATACAATGAGCAGTTCTTC
- | TRBJ1-5 | TRBV28 | - | CASDSPGHQNQPQHF | TGTGCCAGTGACAGTCCGGGACACCAGAATCAGCCCCAGCATTTT
- | TRBJ2-1 | TRBV9 | - | CASSVGSSGNEQFF | TGTGCCAGCAGCGTAGGTTCCAGCGGCAATGAGCAGTTCTTC
TRBD1 | TRBJ2-5 | TRBV18 | - | CASSQRTGLYQETQYF | TGTGCCAGCTCACAAAGGACAGGGCTGTACCAAGAGACCCAGTACTTC
TRBD2 | TRBJ2-3 | TRBV28 | - | CASSLWTSGGTDTQYF | TGTGCCAGCAGTTTATGGACTAGCGGGGGGACAGATACGCAGTATTTT